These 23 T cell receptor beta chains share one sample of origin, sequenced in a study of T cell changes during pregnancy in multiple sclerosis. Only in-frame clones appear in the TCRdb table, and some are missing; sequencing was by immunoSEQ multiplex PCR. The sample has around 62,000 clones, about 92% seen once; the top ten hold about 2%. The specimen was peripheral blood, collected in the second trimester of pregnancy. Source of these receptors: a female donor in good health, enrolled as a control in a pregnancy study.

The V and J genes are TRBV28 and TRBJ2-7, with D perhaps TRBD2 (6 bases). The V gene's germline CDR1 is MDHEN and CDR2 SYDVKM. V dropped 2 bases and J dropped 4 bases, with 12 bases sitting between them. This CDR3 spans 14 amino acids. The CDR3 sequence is CASSLAGPIYEQYF. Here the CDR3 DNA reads TGTGCCAGCAGTTTAGCGGGGCCTATTTACGAGCAGTACTTC.

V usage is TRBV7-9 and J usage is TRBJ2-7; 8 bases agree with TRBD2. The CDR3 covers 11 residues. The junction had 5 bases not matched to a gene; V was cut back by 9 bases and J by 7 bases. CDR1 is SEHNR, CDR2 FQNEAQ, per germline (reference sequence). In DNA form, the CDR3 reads TGTGCCAGTGGGAGCGGGAGAGAGCAGTACTTC. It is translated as CASGSGREQYF.

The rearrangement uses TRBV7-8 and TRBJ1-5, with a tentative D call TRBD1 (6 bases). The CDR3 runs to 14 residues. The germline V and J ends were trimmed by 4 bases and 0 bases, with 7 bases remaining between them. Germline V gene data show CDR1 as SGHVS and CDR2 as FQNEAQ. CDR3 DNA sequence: TGTGCCAGCAGCTCACAGGGTAGCAATCAGCCCCAGCATTTT. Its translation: CASSSQGSNQPQHF.

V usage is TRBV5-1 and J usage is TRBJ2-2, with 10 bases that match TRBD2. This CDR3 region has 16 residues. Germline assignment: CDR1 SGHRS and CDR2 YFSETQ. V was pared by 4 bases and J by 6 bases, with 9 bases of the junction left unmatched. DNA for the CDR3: TGCGCCAGCAGCCAAACCGGGACTAGCGTACCCGGGGAGCTGTTTTTT. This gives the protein CASSQTGTSVPGELFF. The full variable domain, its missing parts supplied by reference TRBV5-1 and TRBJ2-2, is KAGVTQTPRYLIKTRGQQVTLSCSPISGHRSVSWYQQTPGQGLQFLFEYFSETQRNKGNFPGRFSGRQFSNSRSEMNVSTLELGDSALYLCASSQTGTSVPGELFFGEGSRLTVL.

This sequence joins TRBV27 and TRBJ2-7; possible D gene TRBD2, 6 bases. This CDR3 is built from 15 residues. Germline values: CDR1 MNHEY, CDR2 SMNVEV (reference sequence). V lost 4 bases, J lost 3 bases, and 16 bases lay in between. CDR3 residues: CASSSPDRGLYEQYF. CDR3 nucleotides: TGTGCCAGCAGTTCACCAGACCGGGGACTCTACGAGCAGTACTTC.

CDR3 loop: CASSRQGTYEQYF. CDR3 DNA: TGTGCCAGCAGCCGACAGGGTACCTACGAGCAGTACTTC. This chain joins TRBV5-5 and TRBJ2-7; 7 bases match TRBD1. Germline V gene data show CDR1 as SGHKS and CDR2 as YYEKEE (reference sequence). Germline trimming cut 4 bases from V and 2 bases from J; bases unmatched to any gene: 3. The CDR3 runs to 13 residues.

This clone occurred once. The DNA of the CDR3 is TGCAGCGTTGAAGATCGTGGCAGGGGTTCGGAGACCCAGTACTTC. Amino acid sequence: CSVEDRGRGSETQYF. The J gene is TRBJ2-5, the V gene TRBV29-1, with a tentative D call TRBD1 (6 bases). V lost 0 bases to trimming and J lost 5 bases, with 16 bases between them. The CDR3 spans 15 residues. CDR1 and CDR2 from the germline V gene are SQVTM and ANQGSEA. Filled out from reference TRBV29-1 and TRBJ2-5, the complete variable domain reads SAVISQKPSRDICQRGTSLTIQCQVDSQVTMMFWYRQQPGQSLTLIATANQGSEATYESGFVIDKFPISRPNLTFSTLTVSNMSPEDSSIYLCSVEDRGRGSETQYFGPGTRLLVL.

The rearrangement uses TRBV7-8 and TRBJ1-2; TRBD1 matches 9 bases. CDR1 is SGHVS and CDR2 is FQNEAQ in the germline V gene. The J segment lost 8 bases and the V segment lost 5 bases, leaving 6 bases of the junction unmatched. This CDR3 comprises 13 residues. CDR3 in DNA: TGTGCCAGCAGCGCCCGACAGGGGGGCGGCTACACCTTC. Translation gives CASSARQGGGYTF.

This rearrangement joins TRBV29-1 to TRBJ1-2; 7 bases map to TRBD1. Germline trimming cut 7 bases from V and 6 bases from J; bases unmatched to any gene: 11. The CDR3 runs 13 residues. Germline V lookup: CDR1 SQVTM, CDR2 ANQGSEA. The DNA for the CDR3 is TGCAGCGCTGAGAGACAGGGCCCCGATGGCTACACCTTC. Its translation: CSAERQGPDGYTF.

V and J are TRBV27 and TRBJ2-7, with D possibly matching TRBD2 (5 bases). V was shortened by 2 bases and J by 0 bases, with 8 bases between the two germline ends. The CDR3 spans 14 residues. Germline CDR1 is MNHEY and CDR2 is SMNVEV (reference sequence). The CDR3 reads CASSLGLNSYEQYF. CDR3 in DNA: TGTGCCAGCAGTTTAGGACTGAACTCCTACGAGCAGTACTTC.

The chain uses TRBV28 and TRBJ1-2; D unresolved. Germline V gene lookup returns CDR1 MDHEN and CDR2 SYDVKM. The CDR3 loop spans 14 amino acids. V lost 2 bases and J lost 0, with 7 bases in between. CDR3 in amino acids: CASSLVGANYGYTF. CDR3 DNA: TGTGCCAGCAGTTTAGTGGGAGCTAACTATGGCTACACCTTC.

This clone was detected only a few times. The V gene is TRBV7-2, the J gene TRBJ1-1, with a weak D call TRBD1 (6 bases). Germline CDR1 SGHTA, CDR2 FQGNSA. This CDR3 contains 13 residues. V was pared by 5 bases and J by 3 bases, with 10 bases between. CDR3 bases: TGTGCCAGCAGCGCACAGGGAGACACTGAAGCTTTCTTT. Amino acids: CASSAQGDTEAFF.

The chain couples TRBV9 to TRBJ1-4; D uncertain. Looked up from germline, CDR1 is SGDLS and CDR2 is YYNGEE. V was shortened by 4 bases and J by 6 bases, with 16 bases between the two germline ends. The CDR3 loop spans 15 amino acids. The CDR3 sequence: CASSQQLGGDEKLFF. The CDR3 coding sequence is TGTGCCAGCAGCCAACAGTTGGGAGGCGATGAAAAACTGTTTTTT.

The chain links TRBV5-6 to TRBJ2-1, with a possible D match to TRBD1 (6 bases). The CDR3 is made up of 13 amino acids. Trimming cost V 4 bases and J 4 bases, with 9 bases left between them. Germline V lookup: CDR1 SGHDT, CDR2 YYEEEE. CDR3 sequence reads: CASSRGQYNEQFF. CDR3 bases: TGTGCCAGCAGCCGCGGACAGTACAATGAGCAGTTCTTC.

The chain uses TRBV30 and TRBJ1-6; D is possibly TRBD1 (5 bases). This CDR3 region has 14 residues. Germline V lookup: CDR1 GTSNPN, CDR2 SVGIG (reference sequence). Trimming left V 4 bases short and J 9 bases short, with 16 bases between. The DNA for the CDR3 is TGTGCCTGGACCCACCAGGGCAGGCGTTCACCCCTCCACTTT. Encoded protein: CAWTHQGRRSPLHF.

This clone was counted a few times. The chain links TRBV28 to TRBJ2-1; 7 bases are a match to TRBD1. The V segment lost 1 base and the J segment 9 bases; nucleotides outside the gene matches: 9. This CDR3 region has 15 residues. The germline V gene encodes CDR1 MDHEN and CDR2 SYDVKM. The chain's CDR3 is CASSLYSGGRLEQFF. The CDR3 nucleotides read TGTGCCAGCAGTTTATATTCAGGGGGTCGACTTGAGCAGTTCTTC.

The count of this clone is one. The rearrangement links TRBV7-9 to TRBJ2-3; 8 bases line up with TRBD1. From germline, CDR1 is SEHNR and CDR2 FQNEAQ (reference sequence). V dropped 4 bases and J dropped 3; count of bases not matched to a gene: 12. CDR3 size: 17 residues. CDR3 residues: CASSSPSRTGRTDTQYF. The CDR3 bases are TGTGCCAGCAGCTCCCCCTCCAGGACAGGGAGGACAGATACGCAGTATTTT.

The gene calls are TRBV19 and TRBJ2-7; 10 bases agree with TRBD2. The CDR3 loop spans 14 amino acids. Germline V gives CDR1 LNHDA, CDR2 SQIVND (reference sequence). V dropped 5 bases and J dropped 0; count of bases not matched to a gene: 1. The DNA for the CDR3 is TGTGCCAGTAGTTCTAGCGGGGGCTCCTACGAGCAGTACTTC. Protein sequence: CASSSSGGSYEQYF.

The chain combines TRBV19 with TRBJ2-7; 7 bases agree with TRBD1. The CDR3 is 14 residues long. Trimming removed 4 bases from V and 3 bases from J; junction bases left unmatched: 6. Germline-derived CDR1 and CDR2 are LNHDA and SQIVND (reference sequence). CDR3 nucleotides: TGTGCCAGTAGTACCCGGGACAGCCTCTACGAGCAGTACTTC. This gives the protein CASSTRDSLYEQYF.

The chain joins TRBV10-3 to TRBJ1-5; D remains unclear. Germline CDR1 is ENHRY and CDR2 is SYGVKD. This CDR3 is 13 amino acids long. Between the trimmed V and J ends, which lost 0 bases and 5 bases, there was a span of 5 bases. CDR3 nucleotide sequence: TGTGCCATCAGTGAGTCCCTTTATCAGCCCCAGCATTTT. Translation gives CAISESLYQPQHF.

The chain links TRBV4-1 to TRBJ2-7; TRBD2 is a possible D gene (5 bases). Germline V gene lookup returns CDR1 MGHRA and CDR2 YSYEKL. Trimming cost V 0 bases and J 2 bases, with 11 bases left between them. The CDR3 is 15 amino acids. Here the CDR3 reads CASSQDPSRPYEQYF. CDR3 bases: TGCGCCAGCAGCCAAGACCCTAGCCGTCCCTACGAGCAGTACTTC.

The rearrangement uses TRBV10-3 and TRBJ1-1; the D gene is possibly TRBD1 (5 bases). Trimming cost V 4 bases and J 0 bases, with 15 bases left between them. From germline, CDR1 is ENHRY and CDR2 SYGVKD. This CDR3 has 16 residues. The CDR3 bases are TGTGCCATCAGTGGGACCAGACAGAGGATGAACACTGAAGCTTTCTTT. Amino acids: CAISGTRQRMNTEAFF.

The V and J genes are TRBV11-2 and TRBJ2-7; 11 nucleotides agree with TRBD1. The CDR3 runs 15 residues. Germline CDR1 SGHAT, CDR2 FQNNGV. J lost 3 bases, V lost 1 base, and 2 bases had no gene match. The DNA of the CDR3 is TGTGCCAGCAGCTTAGGGACAGGGGGCGGCTACGAGCAGTACTTC. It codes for CASSLGTGGGYEQYF.